The 20 T cell receptor beta chains below were found in one sample sequenced in a study of cytomegalovirus exposure and HLA in healthy donors. PCR involved 60 Vbeta and 13 Jbeta primers. The assay was immunoSEQ multiplex PCR, and TCRdb's table has in-frame clones only and misses some. The data contain 150,000 to 200,000 clones, more than 60% of them singletons. Specimen: PBMCs. The receptors stem from a woman aged 40 to 50 in good health and CMV-seropositive.

The rearrangement joins TRBV7-6 to TRBJ2-5, with a weak D call TRBD2 (5 bases). Germline CDR1 reads SGHVS; CDR2 reads FNYEAQ. V lost 5 bases, J lost 4 bases, and 14 bases lay in between. The CDR3 runs to 14 residues. CDR3 nucleotide sequence: TGTGCCAGCAGCCCTAGCTTTCCCCCAGAGACCCAGTACTTC. This encodes CASSPSFPPETQYF. The whole variable domain, filled in from reference TRBV7-6 and TRBJ2-5, reads GAGVSQSPRYKVTKRGQDVALRCDPISGHVSLYWYRQALGQGPEFLTYFNYEAQQDKSGLPNDRFSAERPEGSISTLTIQRTEQRDSAMYRCASSPSFPPETQYFGPGTRLLVL.

This chain connects TRBV16 to TRBJ1-5, with D maybe TRBD1 (6 bases). Germline V gene lookup returns CDR1 KGHSY and CDR2 FQNENV. V was pared by 0 bases and J by 4 bases, with 16 bases between. The CDR3 runs 17 residues. This CDR3 is CASSQSGKGRGNQPQHF. The CDR3 DNA reads as TGTGCCAGCAGCCAATCCGGGAAGGGCAGGGGTAATCAGCCCCAGCATTTT.

This clone was detected only a few times. The J gene is TRBJ1-1, the V gene TRBV28; D possibly corresponds to TRBD1 (5 bases). The germline V and J ends were trimmed by 5 bases and 6 bases, with 19 bases remaining between them. CDR3 length: 15 amino acids. CDR1 and CDR2 (germline): MDHEN, SYDVKM. CDR3 region: CASSTASRGDPEAFF. In DNA, the CDR3 is TGTGCCAGCAGTACCGCGTCTCGGGGGGACCCTGAAGCTTTCTTT.

This rearrangement joins TRBV5-4 to TRBJ2-7; the D is unclear. The CDR3 is 13 amino acids. Germline CDR1 and CDR2: SGHNT and YYREEE (reference sequence). The germline V and J ends were trimmed by 0 bases and 6 bases, with 10 bases remaining between them. The CDR3 is CASSLDRMTEQYF. Here the CDR3 DNA reads TGTGCCAGCAGCTTGGACAGAATGACCGAGCAGTACTTC.

This clone has only a few counts. The rearrangement links TRBV7-2 to TRBJ1-5; 8 nucleotides line up with TRBD1. The CDR3 sequence is 15 residues long. With 5 bases clipped from V and 2 bases from J, the junction kept 5 bases outside the gene matches. CDR1 is SGHTA, CDR2 FQGNSA, per germline. The CDR3 sequence: CASSGQTGGNQPQHF. In DNA form, the CDR3 reads TGTGCCAGCAGCGGACAGACAGGGGGCAATCAGCCCCAGCATTTT.

Comments on this clone: Other DNA variants within this sample encode the same CDR3. CDR3 sequence reads: CASSLGQGDRTEAFF. DNA of the CDR3: TGTGCCAGCAGTTTAGGGCAGGGTGATCGCACTGAAGCTTTCTTT. The chain links TRBV27 to TRBJ1-1, with a weak D call TRBD1 (5 bases). Trimming removed 2 bases from V and 4 bases from J, with 14 bases in between. Germline V lookup: CDR1 MNHEY, CDR2 SMNVEV (reference sequence). The CDR3 consists of 15 residues.

The chain is built from TRBV5-1 and TRBJ1-1; D is perhaps TRBD1 (5 bases). V shed 0 bases and J shed 5 bases, with 8 bases lying between them. Germline CDR1 reads SGHRS; CDR2 reads YFSETQ. This CDR3 has 13 amino acids. The CDR3 bases are TGCGCCAGCAGCTTGGCCGCAGGGACTGAAGCTTTCTTT. Translating it yields CASSLAAGTEAFF.

This chain's CDR3 is CASSEGGLVGEQYF. In DNA form, the CDR3 reads TGTGCCAGCAGTGAAGGGGGACTAGTTGGCGAGCAGTACTTC. The V gene is TRBV6-1, the J gene TRBJ2-7; 8 nucleotides match TRBD2. CDR3 length: 14 amino acids. V was clipped by 1 base and J by 6 bases; unmatched bases: 5. Germline CDR1 MNHNS, CDR2 SASEGT.

The rearrangement joins TRBV19 to TRBJ1-4, with D unresolved. Germline loops: CDR1 LNHDA, CDR2 SQIVND (reference sequence). V lost 7 bases to trimming and J lost 8 bases, with 17 bases between them. The CDR3 has 14 amino acids. The CDR3 bases are TGTGCCAGTACGGGTCCCTCCGGTCGGGAAAAACTGTTTTTT. Amino acids: CASTGPSGREKLFF.

The chain employs TRBV4-1 and TRBJ2-7, with 9 positions matching TRBD2. V was clipped by 4 bases and J by 8 bases; unmatched bases: 15. CDR3 length equals 16 residues. Germline lookup yields CDR1 MGHRA and CDR2 YSYEKL. The CDR3 bases are TGCGCCAGCAGCCCGCAACGCAGCCCGGGACTAGCAAAGCAGTACTTC. This codes for CASSPQRSPGLAKQYF.

The chain is built from TRBV5-4 and TRBJ1-4; 10 bases align to TRBD1. The CDR3 is 15 amino acids. After removal of 4 bases from V and 8 bases from J, the junction contained 8 bases not matched to a gene. In germline, CDR1 is SGHNT, CDR2 YYREEE (reference sequence). The CDR3 nucleotides read TGTGCCAGCAGCGCTTCGACAGGGGGCAGCGAAAAACTGTTTTTT. This encodes CASSASTGGSEKLFF.

This chain connects TRBV28 to TRBJ1-2, with TRBD1 as a possible D gene (6 bases). The CDR3 runs to 14 residues. V lost 1 base, J lost 3 bases, and 9 bases lay in between. Germline lookup yields CDR1 MDHEN and CDR2 SYDVKM. The CDR3 bases are TGTGCCAGCAGTTTATTACAGGGTTACTATGGCTACACCTTC. Amino acids: CASSLLQGYYGYTF.

This clone has just one count. This chain joins TRBV6-6 and TRBJ1-2, with TRBD1 identical over 7 bases. Germline trimming cut 6 bases from V and 7 bases from J; bases unmatched to any gene: 8. The V gene's germline CDR1 is MNHNY and CDR2 SVGAGI (reference sequence). CDR3 length: 13 residues. This CDR3 is CASSQTGAGGYTF. CDR3 nucleotides: TGTGCCAGCAGCCAAACAGGGGCTGGTGGCTACACCTTC.

This chain connects TRBV6-5 to TRBJ2-2, with D unresolved. Trimming removed 8 bases at V and 3 bases at J, with 4 bases between. The CDR3 has 11 amino acids. The germline CDR1 and CDR2 sequences are MNHEY and SVGAGI. As DNA, the CDR3 is TGTGCCAGCGGCTACACCGGGGAGCTGTTTTTT. It specifies CASGYTGELFF.

The chain joins TRBV7-2 to TRBJ2-1; TRBD2 matches at 11 bases. The CDR3 has 17 amino acids. The trim removed 2 bases at V and 6 bases at J, leaving 9 bases unmatched. The germline V gene has CDR1 SGHTA and CDR2 FQGNSA. The CDR3, as DNA: TGTGCCAGCAGCTTACCACAACCGGGACTAGCGGTCAATGAGCAGTTCTTC. This sequence encodes CASSLPQPGLAVNEQFF.

The chain carries TRBV30 and TRBJ2-1; possible D gene TRBD1, 6 bases. This CDR3 has 14 amino acids. V was shortened by 3 bases and J by 11 bases, with 20 bases between the two germline ends. Germline V gene data show CDR1 as GTSNPN and CDR2 as SVGIG (reference sequence). The CDR3 is CAWRELFPGQKQFF. CDR3 sequence (DNA): TGTGCCTGGAGAGAACTTTTCCCGGGACAAAAGCAGTTCTTC.

J is TRBJ2-2 and V is TRBV15, with TRBD2 identical over 13 bases. Germline values: CDR1 LNHNV, CDR2 YYDKDF (reference sequence). The length of the CDR3 is 16 residues. Germline trimming cut 4 bases from V and 7 bases from J; bases unmatched to any gene: 6. CDR3 sequence: CATSTRTSGSGGELFF. In DNA form, the CDR3 reads TGTGCCACCAGCACCCGGACTAGCGGGAGCGGCGGGGAGCTGTTTTTT.

This clone has more than one count but fewer than ten. The J gene is TRBJ1-1, the V gene TRBV28; 9 bases match TRBD1. The CDR3 is 13 residues long. J gave up 7 bases and V 5 bases, and 5 bases lay outside the gene matches. Germline CDR1 is MDHEN and CDR2 is SYDVKM. The CDR3 reads CASSTPGQGEAFF. The CDR3 DNA follows: TGTGCCAGCAGTACCCCGGGACAGGGTGAAGCTTTCTTT.

In this sample, this clone turned up a few times. The V gene is TRBV21-1, the J gene TRBJ2-7; TRBD1 is the table's D call and was not checked against the DNA. TRBV21-1 is a listed pseudogene. The CDR3 has 16 amino acids. Written as DNA, the CDR3 is TGTGCCAGCAGCAAGTCGGACAGGGGGTTATTCTACGAGCAGTACTTC. Protein product: CASSKSDRGLFYEQYF.

This chain connects TRBV5-4 to TRBJ1-2, with 7 positions matching TRBD1. CDR1 SGHNT and CDR2 YYREEE come from the germline V gene (reference sequence). V gave up 6 bases and J gave up 7 bases; unmatched junction bases: 9. The CDR3 totals 13 residues. The CDR3 region is CASTLDRVSGYTF. CDR3 nucleotide sequence: TGTGCCAGCACCCTCGACAGGGTTAGTGGCTACACCTTC. Full variable domain (missing parts from reference TRBV5-4 and TRBJ1-2): ETGVTQSPTHLIKTRGQQVTLRCSSQSGHNTVSWYQQALGQGPQFIFQYYREEENGRGNFPPRFSGLQFPNYSSELNVNALELDDSALYLCASTLDRVSGYTFGSGTRLTVV.